The 9 T cell receptor beta chains below were found in one sample sequenced in a study of shared clonotypes between healthy human individuals. Method: immunoSEQ multiplex PCR; TCRdb's copy keeps in-frame clones and lacks some. The table records 2,500,000 or so clones, over 85% of them present only once. Sequencing was done on a sample of naive CD4+ T cells sorted from blood. Subset indicated: CD45RA+ positively selected. Receptor source: a man younger than 35 in good health.

The gene calls are TRBV29-1 and TRBJ1-1; 9 bases agree with TRBD1. Germline V gene sequence: CDR1 SQVTM, CDR2 ANQGSEA. V was pared by 7 bases and J by 4 bases, with 10 bases of the junction left unmatched. The CDR3 has 14 residues. The CDR3 nucleotides are TGCAGCGGGACAGGGGTAAGTCCCGGCACTGAAGCTTTCTTT. Amino acids: CSGTGVSPGTEAFF.

This rearrangement joins TRBV4-1 to TRBJ2-3, with 8 bases that match TRBD2. This CDR3 is built from 16 residues. J was trimmed by 3 bases and V by 0 bases; bases with no gene match: 5. Germline V CDR1 and CDR2: MGHRA, YSYEKL. CDR3: CASSQDGGAGTDTQYF. The CDR3 DNA reads TGCGCCAGCAGCCAAGACGGGGGGGCCGGGACAGATACGCAGTATTTT.

The V call is TRBV28, the J call TRBJ1-5; no clear D. Germline values: CDR1 MDHEN, CDR2 SYDVKM. V lost 1 base and J lost 4, with 11 bases in between. The CDR3 is made up of 15 amino acids. CDR3 bases: TGTGCCAGCAGTTTATTTACGGCAGTTAATCAGCCCCAGCATTTT. As protein: CASSLFTAVNQPQHF. Full variable domain (rest looked up from reference TRBV28 and TRBJ1-5): DVKVTQSSRYLVKRTGEKVFLECVQDMDHENMFWYRQDPGLGLRLIYFSYDVKMKEKGDIPEGYSVSREKKERFSLILESASTNQTSMYLCASSLFTAVNQPQHFGDGTRLSIL.

The J gene is TRBJ2-5, the V gene TRBV10-3; 11 positions agree with TRBD2. After removal of 4 bases from V and 3 bases from J, the junction contained 1 base not matched to a gene. The CDR3 covers 14 residues. The germline gives CDR1 ENHRY, CDR2 SYGVKD. The CDR3 DNA reads TGTGCCATCAGTGGTAGCGGGGGGGAAGAGACCCAGTACTTC. Translating gives CAISGSGGEETQYF.

The chain recombines TRBV28 with TRBJ2-7; no definite D call. The CDR3 totals 15 residues. Germline V gene sequence: CDR1 MDHEN, CDR2 SYDVKM. Between the trimmed V and J ends, which lost 3 bases and 6 bases, there was a span of 18 bases. DNA of the CDR3: TGTGCCAGCAGTTTTGGCAGGCCCCCACCAGGCGAGCAGTACTTC. Its translation: CASSFGRPPPGEQYF.

The rearrangement joins TRBV15 to TRBJ1-5; TRBD1 might be the D (5 bases). The CDR3 extends over 15 amino acids. Germline CDR1 reads LNHNV; CDR2 reads YYDKDF (reference sequence). Trimming cost V 0 bases and J 6 bases, with 12 bases left between them. The CDR3 DNA reads TGTGCCACCAGCAGAGATGACGGGGGAAGTCAGCCCCAGCATTTT. Encoded protein: CATSRDDGGSQPQHF.

This clone was observed a few times. The chain carries TRBV30 and TRBJ1-2; the D gene is possibly TRBD1 (6 bases). The V and J ends lost 7 bases and 8 bases respectively, with 11 bases between them. The CDR3 covers 10 residues. In germline, CDR1 is GTSNPN, CDR2 SVGIG (reference sequence). CDR3 in DNA: TGTGCCTTATACAGGGAGGGCTACACCTTC. It codes for CALYREGYTF.

J is TRBJ1-4 and V is TRBV11-2; D is possibly TRBD1 (6 bases). The CDR3 length is 15 residues. CDR1 is SGHAT, CDR2 FQNNGV, per germline. Trimming took 2 bases from V and 3 from J, leaving 10 bases between them. CDR3 sequence: CASSLWGAPNEKLFF. The CDR3 DNA is TGTGCCAGCAGCTTATGGGGGGCTCCTAATGAAAAACTGTTTTTT. The variable domain in full, completed from reference TRBV11-2 and TRBJ1-4, reads EAGVAQSPRYKIIEKRQSVAFWCNPISGHATLYWYQQILGQGPKLLIQFQNNGVVDDSQLPKDRFSAERLKGVDSTLKIQPAKLEDSAVYLCASSLWGAPNEKLFFGSGTQLSVL.

Worth noting for this clone: At the DNA level, this CDR3 is encoded by other sequences in the same sample as well. This chain connects TRBV5-6 to TRBJ1-1; TRBD1 is a possible D gene (6 bases). V was shortened by 2 bases and J by 3 bases, with 11 bases between the two germline ends. Germline-derived CDR1 and CDR2 are SGHDT and YYEEEE. This CDR3 spans 14 amino acids. The CDR3 nucleotides are TGTGCCAGCAGCTTACAGGGTCGATACACTGAAGCTTTCTTT. Protein: CASSLQGRYTEAFF. Combining the CDR3 with reference TRBV5-6 and TRBJ1-1 gives the whole variable domain DAGVTQSPTHLIKTRGQQVTLRCSPKSGHDTVSWYQQALGQGPQFIFQYYEEEERQRGNFPDRFSGHQFPNYSSELNVNALLLGDSALYLCASSLQGRYTEAFFGQGTRLTVV.